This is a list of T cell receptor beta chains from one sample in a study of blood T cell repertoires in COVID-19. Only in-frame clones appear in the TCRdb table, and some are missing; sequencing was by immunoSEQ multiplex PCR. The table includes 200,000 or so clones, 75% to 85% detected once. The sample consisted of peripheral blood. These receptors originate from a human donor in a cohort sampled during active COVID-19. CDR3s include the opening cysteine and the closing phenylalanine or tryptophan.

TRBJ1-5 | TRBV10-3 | CAISGGSDQPQHF
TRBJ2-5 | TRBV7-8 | CASSSRDRGETQYF
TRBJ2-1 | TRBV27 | CASSLSRATNEQFF
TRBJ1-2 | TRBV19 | CASSTTDRGRYGYTF
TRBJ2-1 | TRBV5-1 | CASSLGGITDEQFF
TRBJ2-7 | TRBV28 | CASTRTSGPYEQYF
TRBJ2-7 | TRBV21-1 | CASRGLGCYEQYF
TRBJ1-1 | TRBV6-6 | CASSRTGRNTEAFF
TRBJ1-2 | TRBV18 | CASSLTGTVYDYTF
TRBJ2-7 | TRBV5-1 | CASSSLNYEQYF
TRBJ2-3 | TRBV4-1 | CASSPTRLAGGVRTQYF
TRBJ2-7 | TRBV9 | CASSALQVSYEQYF
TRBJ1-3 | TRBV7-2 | CASNNQVGSGNTIYF
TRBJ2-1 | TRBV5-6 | CASRLSGISYNEQFF
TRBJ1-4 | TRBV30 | CAWSVMGQGKGKLFF
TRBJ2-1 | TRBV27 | CASNIASGSSNEQFF
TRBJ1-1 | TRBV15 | CATSPGQNTEAFF
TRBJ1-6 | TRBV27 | CASRQRQGGDSPLHF
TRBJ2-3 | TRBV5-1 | CASSFTGEFGDTQYF
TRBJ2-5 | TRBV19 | CASSIYGLGAAETQYF
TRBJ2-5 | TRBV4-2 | CASSLGTGQETQYF
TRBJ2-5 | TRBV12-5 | CASGLVWTGEVSGETQYF
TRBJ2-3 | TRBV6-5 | CATRTSGIPTDTQYF
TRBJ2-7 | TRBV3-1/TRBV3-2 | CASSPTSGSYEQYF
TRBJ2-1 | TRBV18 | CASSPGRGAYNEQFF
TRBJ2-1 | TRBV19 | CASSIPGGRTGNEQFF
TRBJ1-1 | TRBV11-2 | CATVGGGNTEAFF
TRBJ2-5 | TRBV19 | CASSIGTGKGQETQYF
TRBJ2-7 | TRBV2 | CASRQPSSYEQYF
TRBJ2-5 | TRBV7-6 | CASSPAGTGRETQYF
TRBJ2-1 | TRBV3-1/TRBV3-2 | CASSQFQGHNEQFF
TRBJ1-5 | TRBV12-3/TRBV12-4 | CASSGTENQPQHF
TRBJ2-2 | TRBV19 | CASSRTGTGELFF
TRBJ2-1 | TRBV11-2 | CASSFTSPVNEQFF
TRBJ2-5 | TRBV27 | CASSFSTGLETQYF
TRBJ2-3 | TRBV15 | CATSRGGEGSTDTQYF
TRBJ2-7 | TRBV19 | CASQQSSGTYEQYF
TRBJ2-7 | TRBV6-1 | CASSDRTGGRYEQYF
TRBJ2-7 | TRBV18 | CASSPRLGGDEQYF
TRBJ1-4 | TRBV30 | CAWTGTGNEKLFF
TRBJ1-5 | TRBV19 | CASRGQGLGRSNQPQHF
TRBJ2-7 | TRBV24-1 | CATSETGLYEQYF